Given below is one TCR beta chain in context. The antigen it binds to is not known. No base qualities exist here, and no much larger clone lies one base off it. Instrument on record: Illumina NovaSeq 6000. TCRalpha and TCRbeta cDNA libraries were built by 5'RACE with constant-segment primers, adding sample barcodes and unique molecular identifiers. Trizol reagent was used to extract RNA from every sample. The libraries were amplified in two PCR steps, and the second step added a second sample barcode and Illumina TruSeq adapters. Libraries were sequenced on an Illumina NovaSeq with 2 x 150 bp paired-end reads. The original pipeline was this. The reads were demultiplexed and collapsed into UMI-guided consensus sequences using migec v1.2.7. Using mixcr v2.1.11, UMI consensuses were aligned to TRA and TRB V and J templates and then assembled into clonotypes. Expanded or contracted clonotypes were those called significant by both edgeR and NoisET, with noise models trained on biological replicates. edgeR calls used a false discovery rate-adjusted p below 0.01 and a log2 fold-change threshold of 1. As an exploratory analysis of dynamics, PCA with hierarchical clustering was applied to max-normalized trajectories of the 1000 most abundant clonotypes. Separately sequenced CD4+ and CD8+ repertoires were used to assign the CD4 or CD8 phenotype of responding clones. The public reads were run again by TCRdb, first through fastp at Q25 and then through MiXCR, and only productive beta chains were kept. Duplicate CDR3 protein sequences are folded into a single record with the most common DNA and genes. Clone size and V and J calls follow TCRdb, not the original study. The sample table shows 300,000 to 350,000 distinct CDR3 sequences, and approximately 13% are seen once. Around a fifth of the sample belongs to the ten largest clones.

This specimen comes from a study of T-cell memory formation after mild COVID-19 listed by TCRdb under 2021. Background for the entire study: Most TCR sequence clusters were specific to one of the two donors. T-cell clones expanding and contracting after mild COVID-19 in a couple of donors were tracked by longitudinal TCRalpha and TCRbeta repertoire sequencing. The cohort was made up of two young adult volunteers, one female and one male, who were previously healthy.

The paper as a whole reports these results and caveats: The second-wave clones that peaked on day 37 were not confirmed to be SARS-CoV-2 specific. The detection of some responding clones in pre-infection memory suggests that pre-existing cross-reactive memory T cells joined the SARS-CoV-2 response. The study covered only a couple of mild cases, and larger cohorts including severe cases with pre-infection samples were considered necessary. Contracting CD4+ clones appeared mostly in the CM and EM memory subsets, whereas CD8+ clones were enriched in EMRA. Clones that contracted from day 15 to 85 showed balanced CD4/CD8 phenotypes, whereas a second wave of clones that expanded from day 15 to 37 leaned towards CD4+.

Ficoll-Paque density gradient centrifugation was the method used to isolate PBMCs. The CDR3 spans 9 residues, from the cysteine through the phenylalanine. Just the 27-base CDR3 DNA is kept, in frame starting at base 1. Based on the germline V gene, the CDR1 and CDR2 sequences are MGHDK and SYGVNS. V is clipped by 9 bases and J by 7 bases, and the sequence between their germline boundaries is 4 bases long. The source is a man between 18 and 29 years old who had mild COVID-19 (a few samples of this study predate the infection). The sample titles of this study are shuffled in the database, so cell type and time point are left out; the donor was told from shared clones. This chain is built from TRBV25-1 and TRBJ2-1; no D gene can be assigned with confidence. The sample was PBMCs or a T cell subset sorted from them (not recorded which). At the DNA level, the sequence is TGTGCCAGTAAGAATGAGCAGTTCTTC. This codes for CASKNEQFF.